A single sample is the source of the 20 T cell receptor beta chains below, sequenced in a study of radiotherapy plus CTLA-4 blockade in lung cancer. Data came from immunoSEQ multiplex PCR; TCRdb stores just in-frame clones and leaves some out. There are tens of thousands of clones in the sample; roughly 88% occur only once, and 7.8% lies in the top ten. This specimen was peripheral blood, taken from a patient treated with radiotherapy plus ipilimumab. All receptors derive from a human donor with non-small cell lung cancer whose response to radiotherapy plus ipilimumab could not be evaluated.

The chain is built from TRBV27 and TRBJ2-5; D perhaps matches TRBD1 (5 bases). The V end lost 3 bases, the J end lost 5 bases, and 13 bases lay between the germline ends. Germline loops: CDR1 MNHEY, CDR2 SMNVEV (reference sequence). CDR3 length equals 14 residues. CDR3 DNA sequence: TGTGCCAGCAGTTTGGGGCGGAAAGACGAGACCCAGTACTTC. It yields the protein CASSLGRKDETQYF.

The chain recombines TRBV5-8 with TRBJ1-5, with D uncertain. The V gene's germline CDR1 is SGHTS and CDR2 YDEGEE. The V and J ends lost 0 bases and 5 bases respectively, with 9 bases between them. This CDR3 is built from 14 residues. The CDR3 nucleotides are TGTGCCAGCAGCTTGGGGGTGGGAGATCAGCCCCAGCATTTT. Encoded protein: CASSLGVGDQPQHF.

This clone was seen a single time. The chain is built from TRBV18 and TRBJ2-1, with 11 bases identical to TRBD2. The CDR3 length is 16 residues. The trim removed 0 bases at V and 5 bases at J, leaving 3 bases unmatched. Germline loops: CDR1 KGHSH, CDR2 LQKENI. This CDR3 reads CASSPPGLAVNNEQFF. CDR3 bases: TGTGCCAGCTCACCACCGGGACTAGCGGTTAACAATGAGCAGTTCTTC.

The chain uses TRBV7-2 and TRBJ1-5; no definite D call. V shed 3 bases and J shed 11 bases, with 11 bases lying between them. The CDR3 runs to 12 residues. Germline values: CDR1 SGHTA, CDR2 FQGNSA. The CDR3 loop reads CASSFPPGAQHF. The CDR3 coding sequence is TGTGCCAGCAGCTTCCCCCCCGGAGCCCAGCATTTT.

This clone was found once. The V and J genes are TRBV5-4 and TRBJ1-1, with unresolved D. CDR3 length equals 13 residues. V gave up 1 base and J gave up 6 bases, with 10 bases separating them. Germline V CDR1 and CDR2: SGHNT, YYREEE (reference sequence). The CDR3 nucleotides are TGTGCCAGCAGCTTGACGGGTCGTGCTGAAGCTTTCTTT. As protein: CASSLTGRAEAFF.

This clone was counted once. The chain joins TRBV11-2 to TRBJ1-2, with 7 bases that match TRBD1. Germline-derived CDR1 and CDR2 are SGHAT and FQNNGV. The CDR3 is 13 residues long. Trimming took 5 bases from V and 7 from J; bases not matched to a gene: 7. The CDR3 nucleotides are TGTGCCAGCAGCGTCGGGACAGAATTTGGCTACACCTTC. It translates to CASSVGTEFGYTF.

The V and J genes are TRBV4-2 and TRBJ2-1; TRBD2 matches 9 bases. CDR3 size: 17 residues. Germline assignment: CDR1 LGHNA and CDR2 YNFKEQ. V lost 0 bases to trimming and J lost 2 bases; unmatched junction nucleotides: 5. The CDR3 nucleotides are TGTGCCAGCAGCCAAGATAGCGGGAGTGACCCCTACAATGAGCAGTTCTTC. Translated: CASSQDSGSDPYNEQFF.

The gene calls are TRBV7-9 and TRBJ1-2; D is perhaps TRBD1 (6 bases). Trimming stripped 4 bases from V and 0 bases from J, with 12 bases between. Germline V lookup: CDR1 SEHNR, CDR2 FQNEAQ (reference sequence). The CDR3 has 15 residues. CDR3: CASSSSGVTNYGYTF. In DNA form, the CDR3 reads TGTGCCAGCAGCTCGTCAGGGGTTACTAACTATGGCTACACCTTC.

Points on this clone: Within the sample, other DNA sequences also encode this same CDR3. The rearrangement uses TRBV30 and TRBJ1-1; perhaps TRBD1 as D (5 bases). CDR3 length equals 14 residues. Deletions cut 2 bases from V and 1 base from J, with 11 bases between. The germline CDR1 and CDR2 sequences are GTSNPN and SVGIG (reference sequence). The CDR3 loop reads CAWSRRGGNTEAFF. The CDR3 coding sequence is TGTGCCTGGAGTAGGAGGGGCGGGAACACTGAAGCTTTCTTT. The entire variable domain, with the rest obtained from reference TRBV30 and TRBJ1-1, is as follows: SQTIHQWPATLVQPVGSPLSLECTVEGTSNPNLYWYRQAAGRGLQLLFYSVGIGQISSEVPQNLSASRPQDRQFILSSKKLLLSDSGFYLCAWSRRGGNTEAFFGQGTRLTVV.

CDR3 region: CSASGGEGYTF. The DNA for the CDR3 is TGCAGTGCTAGTGGGGGGGAGGGCTACACCTTC. The chain links TRBV20-1 to TRBJ1-2; TRBD1 might be the D (5 bases). The CDR3 has 11 residues. Per the germline V gene, CDR1 is DFQATT and CDR2 is SNEGSKA (reference sequence). Trimming cost V 3 bases and J 8 bases, with 10 bases left between them.

The chain links TRBV19 to TRBJ2-1; 8 bases map to TRBD2. The V gene's germline CDR1 is LNHDA and CDR2 SQIVND (reference sequence). The CDR3 length is 18 residues. V shed 2 bases, J shed 3 bases, and the junction held 12 bases outside the gene matches. CDR3 DNA: TGTGCCAGTAGTATACCTCAAATGGCCCGGGGGGGCTACAATGAGCAGTTCTTC. This translates into CASSIPQMARGGYNEQFF.

This clone appeared once. V and J are TRBV6-1 and TRBJ1-1; no clear D. The CDR3 extends over 13 amino acids. Germline CDR1 MNHNS, CDR2 SASEGT. V lost 7 bases to trimming and J lost 6 bases, with 15 bases between them. The CDR3 nucleotides are TGTGCCAGCACCCTAAGTGAGGCGTCTGAAGCTTTCTTT. Protein sequence: CASTLSEASEAFF.

A single count supports this clone. This sequence joins TRBV28 and TRBJ2-1; 10 positions agree with TRBD1. Germline V lookup: CDR1 MDHEN, CDR2 SYDVKM. This CDR3 region has 18 residues. The V and J ends lost 2 bases and 5 bases, in that order; junction bases with no gene match: 12. CDR3 nucleotide sequence: TGTGCCAGCAGTTTAATAGGGGTCGGGACAGGGGCGGACAATGAGCAGTTCTTC. Translation: CASSLIGVGTGADNEQFF.

This chain links TRBV5-1 with TRBJ1-1, with D perhaps matching TRBD1 (6 bases). V lost 7 bases to trimming and J lost 3 bases, with 13 bases between them. Germline values: CDR1 SGHRS, CDR2 YFSETQ. The length of the CDR3 is 13 residues. CDR3 nucleotide sequence: TGCGCCAGCGGTTCGGACAGATACACTGAAGCTTTCTTT. Protein product: CASGSDRYTEAFF.

On this clone itself: This same CDR3 is encoded by further DNA sequences in the sample. The chain joins TRBV2 to TRBJ2-7; 10 positions match TRBD1. The CDR3 covers 14 residues. Germline V gives CDR1 SNHLY, CDR2 FYNNEI. Unmatched junction bases numbered 5, after V lost 5 bases and J lost 4 bases. The CDR3 sequence: CASSSGTGAYEQYF. Here the CDR3 DNA reads TGTGCCAGCAGTTCCGGGACAGGGGCTTACGAGCAGTACTTC.

The V call is TRBV19, the J call TRBJ2-6; a weak D match, TRBD1 (5 bases). Deletions cut 5 bases from V and 2 bases from J, with 10 bases between. CDR3 length equals 15 residues. Per the germline V gene, CDR1 is LNHDA and CDR2 is SQIVND (reference sequence). CDR3 coding DNA: TGTGCCAGTAGTCTTCGGACAACTGGGGCCAACGTCCTGACTTTC. It is translated as CASSLRTTGANVLTF.

The CDR3 sequence: CASRLGAGRLDYGYTF. As DNA, the CDR3 is TGTGCCAGCAGATTAGGGGCCGGGCGCTTGGACTATGGCTACACCTTC. V is TRBV5-4 and J is TRBJ1-2; D may be TRBD1 (5 bases). The CDR3 has 16 residues. V lost 5 bases and J 3 bases, leaving 20 bases between the germline ends. Germline CDR1 SGHNT, CDR2 YYREEE (reference sequence). Based on the CDR3 plus reference TRBV5-4 and TRBJ1-2, the full variable domain is ETGVTQSPTHLIKTRGQQVTLRCSSQSGHNTVSWYQQALGQGPQFIFQYYREEENGRGNFPPRFSGLQFPNYSSELNVNALELDDSALYLCASRLGAGRLDYGYTFGSGTRLTVV.

V gene TRBV5-1 combines with J gene TRBJ1-2; 7 nucleotides agree with TRBD1. V lost 0 bases and J lost 7; bases outside the gene matches: 3. CDR1 and CDR2 from the germline V gene are SGHRS and YFSETQ. The CDR3 is made up of 13 amino acids. CDR3 sequence (DNA): TGCGCCAGCAGCTTGGAGGGGGCCAGTGGCTACACCTTC. This codes for CASSLEGASGYTF.

This chain uses TRBV18 with TRBJ2-7, with TRBD2 as a possible D gene (6 bases). The length of the CDR3 is 15 residues. Trimming cost V 3 bases and J 1 base, with 13 bases left between them. Looked up from germline, CDR1 is KGHSH and CDR2 is LQKENI. CDR3 region: CASSPPGLKSYEQYF. The CDR3 region has the DNA TGTGCCAGCTCACCGCCGGGACTTAAGTCCTACGAGCAGTACTTC. Supplemented by reference TRBV18 and TRBJ2-7, the full variable domain reads NAGVMQNPRHLVRRRGQEARLRCSPMKGHSHVYWYRQLPEEGLKFMVYLQKENIIDESGMPKERFSAEFPKEGPSILRIQQVVRGDSAAYFCASSPPGLKSYEQYFGPGTRLTVT.

The V call is TRBV5-4, the J call TRBJ2-5; 7 bases match TRBD1. The DNA end favors TRBJ2-7, so the J call may be wrong. CDR1 and CDR2 (germline): SGHNT, YYREEE (reference sequence). This CDR3 comprises 13 residues. The CDR3 DNA sequence: TGTGCCAGCAGCCGGGACAGCTACTACGAGCAGTACTTC. Translating it yields CASSRDSYYEQYF.